Following are 18 T cell receptor beta chains from one sample sequenced in a study of radiation and T cells in renal cell carcinoma. TCRdb's table, derived via immunoSEQ multiplex PCR, lists solely in-frame clones and lacks some. The repertoire includes some 120,000 clones, about 81% of them detected once, and 1.9% sits in the top ten. Time point specified: blood 2 weeks post-SBRT. Noted treatment: 15 Gy SBRT to primary tumor, nephrectomy 4 weeks later. This specimen was blood, taken from a patient whose treatment included radiotherapy and nephrectomy. These receptor sequences come from an older woman with renal cell carcinoma.

The rearrangement uses TRBV6-5 and TRBJ2-1, with a tentative D call TRBD1 (5 bases). Germline-derived CDR1 and CDR2 are MNHEY and SVGAGI. The V and J ends lost 0 bases and 0 bases respectively, with 6 bases between them. The CDR3 loop spans 15 amino acids. The CDR3 here is CASSYSTDSYNEQFF. The DNA for the CDR3 is TGTGCCAGCAGTTACTCGACAGACTCCTACAATGAGCAGTTCTTC.

The J gene is TRBJ2-7, the V gene TRBV7-9; D possibly uses TRBD1 or TRBD2 (5 bases each). The CDR3 runs to 16 residues. Trimming cost V 5 bases and J 7 bases, with 24 bases left between them. CDR1 is SEHNR and CDR2 is FQNEAQ in the germline V gene (reference sequence). The CDR3 sequence: CASSGGRGKTIREQYF. The DNA for the CDR3 is TGTGCCAGCAGCGGGGGTCGGGGTAAGACCATCAGGGAGCAGTACTTC.

The chain recombines TRBV19 with TRBJ2-1; 9 bases are shared with TRBD2. V trimming: 1 base; J trimming: 4 bases; junction bases outside the gene matches: 17. CDR3 length: 20 residues. Per the germline V gene, CDR1 is LNHDA and CDR2 is SQIVND (reference sequence). The CDR3 protein is CASSIVPIAGGSGGYNEQFF. In nucleotides, the CDR3 is TGTGCCAGTAGTATAGTCCCTATCGCCGGAGGTAGCGGGGGTTACAATGAGCAGTTCTTC.

This clone showed up just a few times. The V and J genes are TRBV2 and TRBJ2-3; 8 positions match TRBD1. The V segment lost 8 bases and the J segment 0 bases; nucleotides outside the gene matches: 10. Per the germline V gene, CDR1 is SNHLY and CDR2 is FYNNEI. The CDR3 runs to 16 residues. The CDR3 region is CASDPPDRASTDTQYF. CDR3 in DNA: TGTGCCAGCGACCCCCCGGACAGGGCTAGCACAGATACGCAGTATTTT.

J is TRBJ1-5 and V is TRBV2; 7 bases fit TRBD1. The junction had 15 bases not matched to a gene; V was cut back by 4 bases and J by 9 bases. Germline loops: CDR1 SNHLY, CDR2 FYNNEI. This CDR3 is built from 16 residues. The CDR3: CASSAGQVERSRPQHF. The DNA for the CDR3 is TGTGCCAGCAGTGCCGGACAGGTCGAGAGGTCTCGGCCCCAGCATTTT.

The chain is built from TRBV18 and TRBJ1-4; tentatively, D is TRBD1 (5 bases). This CDR3 is 16 amino acids long. Trimming removed 2 bases at V and 6 bases at J, with 16 bases between. Germline assignment: CDR1 KGHSH and CDR2 LQKENI. Written as DNA, the CDR3 is TGTGCCAGCTCACCAGGACTTGGACTGGGGGATGAAAAACTGTTTTTT. This gives the protein CASSPGLGLGDEKLFF.

The gene calls are TRBV29-1 and TRBJ2-1; D is unresolved. The CDR3 loop spans 13 amino acids. V shed 0 bases and J shed 3 bases, with 6 bases lying between them. Germline-derived CDR1 and CDR2 are SQVTM and ANQGSEA. CDR3 bases: TGCAGCGTTGAAGAGCATAACTACAATGAGCAGTTCTTC. Translation gives CSVEEHNYNEQFF.

V usage is TRBV15 and J usage is TRBJ1-2; 9 bases align to TRBD1. V lost 1 base, J lost 6 bases, and 0 bases stayed unmatched. CDR1 and CDR2 from the germline V gene are LNHNV and YYDKDF (reference sequence). This CDR3 has 13 amino acids. CDR3 sequence: CATSRGQGDGYTF. The CDR3 bases are TGTGCCACCAGCAGAGGACAGGGGGATGGCTACACCTTC. The entire variable domain, with the rest obtained from reference TRBV15 and TRBJ1-2, is as follows: DAMVIQNPRYQVTQFGKPVTLSCSQTLNHNVMYWYQQKSSQAPKLLFHYYDKDFNNEADTPDNFQSRRPNTSFCFLDIRSPGLGDTAMYLCATSRGQGDGYTFGSGTRLTVV.

The rearrangement uses TRBV7-9 and TRBJ2-3; the D gene is possibly TRBD2 (5 bases). There are 14 residues in the CDR3. Germline loops: CDR1 SEHNR, CDR2 FQNEAQ (reference sequence). Trimming took 1 base from V and 4 from J, leaving 9 bases between them. CDR3 residues: CASSLEGGSDTQYF. CDR3 nucleotide sequence: TGTGCCAGCAGCTTAGAGGGCGGGTCAGATACGCAGTATTTT.

This clone showed up just once. The chain couples TRBV6-5 to TRBJ2-6; 7 positions agree with TRBD1. This CDR3 is 16 amino acids long. Looked up from germline, CDR1 is MNHEY and CDR2 is SVGAGI. Trimming took 3 bases from V and 4 from J; bases not matched to a gene: 6. The CDR3 loop is CASSYRQGTGANVLTF. The CDR3 DNA reads TGTGCCAGCAGTTATCGACAGGGTACCGGGGCCAACGTCCTGACTTTC.

The chain recombines TRBV5-1 with TRBJ1-2; 8 bases agree with TRBD1. This CDR3 has 16 amino acids. V gave up 4 bases and J gave up 7 bases; unmatched junction bases: 15. Germline lookup yields CDR1 SGHRS and CDR2 YFSETQ. The chain's CDR3 is CASSDSSTGAHGGYTF. CDR3 DNA sequence: TGCGCCAGCAGCGACTCCTCGACAGGGGCCCATGGTGGCTACACCTTC. Based on the CDR3 plus reference TRBV5-1 and TRBJ1-2, the full variable domain is KAGVTQTPRYLIKTRGQQVTLSCSPISGHRSVSWYQQTPGQGLQFLFEYFSETQRNKGNFPGRFSGRQFSNSRSEMNVSTLELGDSALYLCASSDSSTGAHGGYTFGSGTRLTVV.

This clone was observed a handful of times. The gene calls are TRBV5-1 and TRBJ2-2, with D maybe TRBD1 (6 bases). The V end was cut by 3 bases, the J end by 1 base, with 10 bases between. Germline-derived CDR1 and CDR2 are SGHRS and YFSETQ. The CDR3 totals 15 residues. The CDR3 loop reads CASSSLTGNTGELFF. CDR3 DNA sequence: TGCGCCAGCAGCTCCCTGACAGGGAACACCGGGGAGCTGTTTTTT.

The chain combines TRBV9 with TRBJ1-6, with 7 bases that match TRBD1. The germline CDR1 and CDR2 sequences are SGDLS and YYNGEE. V trimming: 6 bases; J trimming: 7 bases; junction bases outside the gene matches: 7. The CDR3 consists of 14 residues. DNA for the CDR3: TGTGCCAGCACCCGGGACAGTTCCAATTCACCCCTCCACTTT. Translation gives CASTRDSSNSPLHF.

The genes are TRBV11-3 and TRBJ2-2, with 10 bases lining up with TRBD1. CDR1 and CDR2 (germline): SGHNT, YENEEA. CDR3 size: 14 residues. Trimming cost V 5 bases and J 7 bases; bases outside gene matches: 4. CDR3 DNA sequence: TGTGCCAGCAGCGTGACAGGGGGCGTCGGGGAGCTGTTTTTT. Encoded protein: CASSVTGGVGELFF.

The rearrangement links TRBV28 to TRBJ2-7; 8 nucleotides line up with TRBD1. This CDR3 has 15 amino acids. Per the germline V gene, CDR1 is MDHEN and CDR2 is SYDVKM. V gave up 6 bases and J gave up 6 bases; unmatched junction bases: 13. CDR3 in amino acids: CASRITGQGISEQYF. CDR3 in DNA: TGTGCCAGCAGAATCACAGGACAGGGTATTTCCGAGCAGTACTTC.

The CDR3 DNA reads as TGCAGCGTTGAAGGCCCTGACAGTAGATCCGGGGAGCTGTTTTTT. Its translation: CSVEGPDSRSGELFF. The chain carries TRBV29-1 and TRBJ2-2; weak D call: TRBD1 (5 bases). Germline V gene data show CDR1 as SQVTM and CDR2 as ANQGSEA. V lost 1 base to trimming and J lost 6 bases, with 15 bases between them. The CDR3 consists of 15 residues.

This clone was seen a handful of times. The gene calls are TRBV5-1 and TRBJ1-1; D call uncertain. V was shortened by 3 bases and J by 2 bases, with 8 bases between the two germline ends. Germline CDR1 reads SGHRS; CDR2 reads YFSETQ. The CDR3 is 13 residues long. CDR3 DNA sequence: TGCGCCAGCAGCTGGGGAAGTAACACTGAAGCTTTCTTT. It yields the protein CASSWGSNTEAFF.

The chain recombines TRBV29-1 with TRBJ2-1; possible D gene TRBD1, 5 bases. The CDR3 covers 12 residues. Trimming cost V 8 bases and J 9 bases, with 17 bases left between them. CDR1 SQVTM and CDR2 ANQGSEA come from the germline V gene. The chain's CDR3 is CSSIRQGVEQFF. CDR3 sequence (DNA): TGCAGCTCCATTAGGCAGGGTGTTGAGCAGTTCTTC.